This T cell receptor beta chain was recorded in a study of blood T cell repertoires in COVID-19. Sequenced by immunoSEQ multiplex PCR; TCRdb stores in-frame clones only, minus some. There are 150,000 or so clones in the sample; around four fifths occur only once, and about 1.4% lies in the top ten. The sequence derives from a human donor in a cohort sampled during active COVID-19. Material for sequencing was peripheral blood.

The chain's CDR3 is CASSEGGTGGPAAFF. The CDR3 DNA is TGTGCCAGCAGTGAAGGGGGGACAGGGGGCCCGGCAGCTTTCTTT. The chain is built from TRBV2 and TRBJ1-1, with TRBD1 identical over 12 bases. CDR3 length equals 15 residues. Per the germline V gene, CDR1 is SNHLY and CDR2 is FYNNEI. With 1 base clipped from V and 10 bases from J, the junction kept 7 bases outside the gene matches.